This T cell receptor beta chain was recorded in a study of shared clonotypes between healthy human individuals. It was into CD45RA+ naive and CD45RA-negative memory subsets that the CD4+ cells were split. The data were produced by immunoSEQ multiplex PCR, yet TCRdb's version contains in-frame clones alone and is incomplete. Here the sample spans just over 2,000,000 clones, 90% to 95% being singletons. The J segment lost 0 bases and the V segment lost 1 base, leaving 13 bases of the junction unmatched. This CDR3 is built from 19 residues. CDR1 and CDR2 from the germline V gene are LGHNA and YSLEER. The receptor comes from a young man in good health. The sample taken for sequencing was naive CD4+ T cells sorted from blood. Subset indicated: CD45RA+ positively selected. This sequence joins TRBV4-3 and TRBJ2-3; 7 bases fit TRBD2. DNA for the CDR3: TGCGCCAGCAGCCAAGCGCCCGGGACTATGACATCTAGCACAGATACGCAGTATTTT. Its translation: CASSQAPGTMTSSTDTQYF.